This is a list of T cell receptor beta chains from one sample in a study of blood T cell repertoires in COVID-19. TCRdb's table, derived via immunoSEQ multiplex PCR, lists solely in-frame clones and lacks some. This sample carries 15,000 to 20,000 clones, 88% of them seen once, and the ten largest clones take 5%. Input material: PBMCs or T cells enriched from blood (not recorded which). The receptor source for this set is a woman in her 30s who had recovered from COVID-19. Both conserved end residues are part of each CDR3. D genes are given only for firm matches. The listing skips clone size in some rows; elsewhere it reads once, few, many or a size class.

d_call: .; clone_size: .; j_call: TRBJ1-5; v_call: TRBV27; cdr3_aa: CASSLPGQPQHF; cdr3_nt: TGTGCCAGCAGTTTACCGGGTCAGCCCCAGCATTTT
d_call: TRBD1; clone_size: .; j_call: TRBJ2-3; v_call: TRBV7-9; cdr3_aa: CASSFTGAGTDTQYF; cdr3_nt: TGTGCCAGCAGCTTTACAGGGGCTGGCACAGATACGCAGTATTTT
d_call: .; clone_size: .; j_call: TRBJ1-2; v_call: TRBV5-4; cdr3_aa: CASSYDRNRYGYTF; cdr3_nt: TGTGCCAGCAGCTACGACAGGAACCGATATGGCTACACCTTC
d_call: .; clone_size: once; j_call: TRBJ2-7; v_call: TRBV14; cdr3_aa: CASSPEQKRSYEQYF; cdr3_nt: TGTGCCAGCAGCCCGGAGCAGAAGAGGTCCTACGAGCAGTACTTC
d_call: TRBD2; clone_size: .; j_call: TRBJ2-5; v_call: TRBV2; cdr3_aa: CASSDIAGGRETQYF; cdr3_nt: TGTGCCAGCAGTGATATAGCGGGGGGTCGGGAGACCCAGTACTTC
d_call: .; clone_size: .; j_call: TRBJ1-5; v_call: TRBV24-1; cdr3_aa: CATSDSSGQPQHF; cdr3_nt: TGTGCCACCAGTGACAGTTCTGGTCAGCCCCAGCATTTT
d_call: TRBD1; clone_size: .; j_call: TRBJ1-5; v_call: TRBV28; cdr3_aa: CASSSGQGSNQPQHF; cdr3_nt: TGTGCCAGCAGCTCGGGACAGGGTAGCAATCAGCCCCAGCATTTT
d_call: .; clone_size: once; j_call: TRBJ2-1; v_call: TRBV3-1/TRBV3-2; cdr3_aa: CASSQDVQEGEQFF; cdr3_nt: TGTGCCAGCAGCCAAGATGTCCAGGAGGGTGAGCAGTTCTTC
d_call: .; clone_size: .; j_call: TRBJ1-6; v_call: TRBV5-1; cdr3_aa: CASSSSSGVGAPLHF; cdr3_nt: TGCGCCAGCAGCTCATCCTCGGGGGTGGGGGCACCCCTCCACTTT
d_call: .; clone_size: .; j_call: TRBJ2-1; v_call: TRBV7-9; cdr3_aa: CASSSSASSSYNEQFF; cdr3_nt: TGTGCCAGCAGCTCCTCTGCCTCGAGCTCCTACAATGAGCAGTTCTTC
d_call: .; clone_size: .; j_call: TRBJ2-2; v_call: TRBV27; cdr3_aa: CASRYRDTDTGELFF; cdr3_nt: TGTGCCAGCAGATACCGGGACACCGACACCGGGGAGCTGTTTTTT
d_call: .; clone_size: .; j_call: TRBJ2-7; v_call: TRBV21-1; cdr3_aa: CASSKTGRSSYEQYF; cdr3_nt: TGTGCCAGCAGCAAAACGGGAAGGTCCTCCTACGAGCAGTACTTC
d_call: .; clone_size: .; j_call: TRBJ2-2; v_call: TRBV5-1; cdr3_aa: CASSLSAGELFF; cdr3_nt: TGCGCCAGCAGCTTGTCAGCGGGGGAGCTGTTTTTT
d_call: TRBD2; clone_size: .; j_call: TRBJ2-7; v_call: TRBV5-6; cdr3_aa: CASSLRGGASYEQYF; cdr3_nt: TGTGCCAGCAGCTTGAGGGGAGGGGCCAGCTACGAGCAGTACTTC
d_call: TRBD1; clone_size: .; j_call: TRBJ1-2; v_call: TRBV7-3; cdr3_aa: CASSSGTGGYGYTF; cdr3_nt: TGTGCCAGCAGCTCCGGGACAGGGGGCTATGGCTACACCTTC
d_call: .; clone_size: .; j_call: TRBJ2-6; v_call: TRBV24-1; cdr3_aa: CATSDQKSGANVLTF; cdr3_nt: TGTGCCACCAGTGACCAAAAATCTGGGGCCAACGTCCTGACTTTC
d_call: .; clone_size: .; j_call: TRBJ1-1; v_call: TRBV27; cdr3_aa: CASTAGRQYTEAFF; cdr3_nt: TGTGCCAGCACCGCGGGGAGACAGTACACTGAAGCTTTCTTT
d_call: .; clone_size: .; j_call: TRBJ2-5; v_call: TRBV30; cdr3_aa: CAWSVDGSPQETQYF; cdr3_nt: TGTGCCTGGAGTGTAGATGGGAGTCCGCAAGAGACCCAGTACTTC
d_call: .; clone_size: .; j_call: TRBJ1-3; v_call: TRBV4-3; cdr3_aa: CASSQDIGRGNTIYF; cdr3_nt: TGCGCCAGCAGCCAAGATATCGGGAGAGGAAACACCATATATTTT
d_call: .; clone_size: .; j_call: TRBJ1-1; v_call: TRBV11-2; cdr3_aa: CASSIVGSLGATNTEAFF; cdr3_nt: TGTGCCAGCAGCATTGTGGGGTCGCTGGGAGCTACCAACACTGAAGCTTTCTTT
d_call: TRBD1; clone_size: .; j_call: TRBJ1-1; v_call: TRBV6-5; cdr3_aa: CATGTTGGLTEAFF; cdr3_nt: TGTGCCACCGGAACGACAGGGGGCCTGACTGAAGCTTTCTTT
d_call: .; clone_size: .; j_call: TRBJ1-3; v_call: TRBV4-3; cdr3_aa: CASSQEGGSGNTIYF; cdr3_nt: TGCGCCAGCAGCCAAGAGGGGGGAAGTGGAAACACCATATATTTT
d_call: TRBD1; clone_size: .; j_call: TRBJ1-1; v_call: TRBV7-9; cdr3_aa: CASSLEGTVNTEAFF; cdr3_nt: TGTGCCAGCAGCTTAGAAGGGACAGTGAACACTGAAGCTTTCTTT
d_call: TRBD2; clone_size: .; j_call: TRBJ2-1; v_call: TRBV16; cdr3_aa: CASSPGTSLAYNEQFF; cdr3_nt: TGTGCCAGCAGCCCTGGGACTAGTCTTGCCTACAATGAGCAGTTCTTC
d_call: .; clone_size: .; j_call: TRBJ2-7; v_call: TRBV4-3; cdr3_aa: CASSQEARGYEQYF; cdr3_nt: TGCGCCAGCAGCCAAGAAGCACGGGGCTACGAGCAGTACTTC
d_call: TRBD1; clone_size: .; j_call: TRBJ2-7; v_call: TRBV11-2; cdr3_aa: CASSLGTGGEQYF; cdr3_nt: TGTGCCAGCAGCTTAGGGACAGGCGGCGAGCAGTACTTC
d_call: TRBD2; clone_size: few; j_call: TRBJ2-1; v_call: TRBV6-5; cdr3_aa: CASSYAGTRYPEQFF; cdr3_nt: TGTGCCAGCAGTTACGCCGGGACTAGATACCCTGAGCAGTTCTTC
d_call: TRBD1; clone_size: .; j_call: TRBJ2-5; v_call: TRBV7-2; cdr3_aa: CASSLAWAGGQETQYF; cdr3_nt: TGTGCCAGCAGCTTAGCGTGGGCAGGGGGCCAAGAGACCCAGTACTTC
d_call: .; clone_size: .; j_call: TRBJ2-1; v_call: TRBV28; cdr3_aa: CASRPQGVSYNEQFF; cdr3_nt: TGTGCCAGCAGGCCACAGGGAGTTTCCTACAATGAGCAGTTCTTC
d_call: .; clone_size: few; j_call: TRBJ1-3; v_call: TRBV27; cdr3_aa: CASSAWGQGNTIYF; cdr3_nt: TGTGCCAGCAGCGCCTGGGGCCAGGGAAACACCATATATTTT
d_call: .; clone_size: .; j_call: TRBJ1-3; v_call: TRBV18; cdr3_aa: CASSPNQGFTGNTIYF; cdr3_nt: TGTGCCAGCTCACCTAACCAGGGGTTTACTGGAAACACCATATATTTT
d_call: TRBD1; clone_size: .; j_call: TRBJ2-7; v_call: TRBV27; cdr3_aa: CASSLGWGQGLYEQYF; cdr3_nt: TGTGCCAGCAGTTTAGGGTGGGGACAGGGTCTATACGAGCAGTACTTC
d_call: TRBD1; clone_size: .; j_call: TRBJ1-5; v_call: TRBV2; cdr3_aa: CASRGQGGNQPQHF; cdr3_nt: TGTGCCAGCAGAGGACAGGGCGGCAATCAGCCCCAGCATTTT
d_call: .; clone_size: .; j_call: TRBJ1-6; v_call: TRBV30; cdr3_aa: CAWSVSPGPNSPLHF; cdr3_nt: TGTGCCTGGAGTGTCTCGCCAGGGCCGAATTCACCCCTCCACTTT
d_call: .; clone_size: .; j_call: TRBJ2-7; v_call: TRBV5-1; cdr3_aa: CASRSGVREQYF; cdr3_nt: TGCGCCAGCAGGTCCGGGGTTCGCGAGCAGTACTTC
d_call: TRBD2; clone_size: .; j_call: TRBJ2-3; v_call: TRBV19; cdr3_aa: CAVGTSGGFSDTQYF; cdr3_nt: TGTGCCGTAGGGACTAGCGGGGGGTTCTCGGATACGCAGTATTTT
d_call: TRBD1; clone_size: .; j_call: TRBJ1-5; v_call: TRBV30; cdr3_aa: CAWSPRQDRQPQHF; cdr3_nt: TGTGCCTGGAGCCCTCGACAGGACAGGCAGCCCCAGCATTTT
d_call: .; clone_size: .; j_call: TRBJ1-2; v_call: TRBV2; cdr3_aa: CASSEAAQGDGYTF; cdr3_nt: TGTGCCAGCAGTGAAGCGGCGCAGGGTGATGGCTACACCTTC
d_call: .; clone_size: .; j_call: TRBJ1-1; v_call: TRBV6-1; cdr3_aa: CASSEQGRWNTEAFF; cdr3_nt: TGTGCCAGCAGTGAACAGGGGCGATGGAACACTGAAGCTTTCTTT
d_call: .; clone_size: .; j_call: TRBJ2-7; v_call: TRBV9; cdr3_aa: CASSVGQGGEQYF; cdr3_nt: TGTGCCAGCAGCGTAGGGCAGGGGGGCGAGCAGTACTTC
d_call: TRBD1; clone_size: .; j_call: TRBJ1-5; v_call: TRBV10-3; cdr3_aa: CAISGDRAQPQHF; cdr3_nt: TGTGCCATCAGTGGGGACAGGGCTCAGCCCCAGCATTTT
d_call: .; clone_size: .; j_call: TRBJ2-7; v_call: TRBV5-1; cdr3_aa: CASTRGDWGVSYEQYF; cdr3_nt: TGCGCCAGCACCAGGGGAGATTGGGGTGTCAGCTACGAGCAGTACTTC
d_call: .; clone_size: .; j_call: TRBJ2-7; v_call: TRBV9; cdr3_aa: CASSVASSGSYEQYF; cdr3_nt: TGTGCCAGCAGCGTAGCTAGTAGCGGATCCTACGAGCAGTACTTC
d_call: .; clone_size: .; j_call: TRBJ1-1; v_call: TRBV29-1; cdr3_aa: CGGEVNTEAFF; cdr3_nt: TGCGGAGGGGAGGTGAACACTGAAGCTTTCTTT
d_call: TRBD2; clone_size: .; j_call: TRBJ2-1; v_call: TRBV10-1; cdr3_aa: CASSPLPGTSRDEQFF; cdr3_nt: TGCGCCAGCAGTCCGCTACCCGGGACTAGCCGAGATGAGCAGTTCTTC
d_call: .; clone_size: .; j_call: TRBJ1-6; v_call: TRBV5-4; cdr3_aa: CASSLGGLVSDSPLHF; cdr3_nt: TGTGCCAGCAGCCTGGGGGGCCTCGTCTCGGATTCACCCCTCCACTTT
d_call: .; clone_size: few; j_call: TRBJ1-3; v_call: TRBV4-1; cdr3_aa: CASSQDPGLIGNTIYF; cdr3_nt: TGCGCCAGCAGCCAAGATCCTGGACTCATTGGAAACACCATATATTTT
d_call: TRBD1; clone_size: .; j_call: TRBJ1-6; v_call: TRBV11-2; cdr3_aa: CASSRGTGWNNSPLHF; cdr3_nt: TGTGCCAGCAGCCGAGGGACAGGGTGGAATAATTCACCCCTCCACTTT
d_call: TRBD2; clone_size: .; j_call: TRBJ2-3; v_call: TRBV12-5; cdr3_aa: CASVHQTGGSTDTQYF; cdr3_nt: TGTGCTAGTGTACATCAGACGGGAGGGAGCACAGATACGCAGTATTTT
d_call: .; clone_size: few; j_call: TRBJ2-7; v_call: TRBV6-5; cdr3_aa: CALSQKAGGSYEQYF; cdr3_nt: TGTGCCCTAAGCCAGAAGGCAGGGGGGTCCTACGAGCAGTACTTC
d_call: TRBD1; clone_size: .; j_call: TRBJ1-3; v_call: TRBV10-2; cdr3_aa: CASTRQGMVAGNTIYF; cdr3_nt: TGCGCCAGCACCCGACAGGGGATGGTCGCTGGAAACACCATATATTTT
d_call: TRBD2; clone_size: .; j_call: TRBJ2-1; v_call: TRBV4-3; cdr3_aa: CASSQEGSAGGYNEQFF; cdr3_nt: TGCGCCAGCAGCCAAGAGGGTAGTGCGGGGGGCTACAATGAGCAGTTCTTC
d_call: TRBD1; clone_size: .; j_call: TRBJ1-1; v_call: TRBV7-9; cdr3_aa: CASSFQGGMNTEAFF; cdr3_nt: TGTGCCAGCAGCTTTCAAGGGGGCATGAACACTGAAGCTTTCTTT
d_call: .; clone_size: .; j_call: TRBJ2-1; v_call: TRBV5-4; cdr3_aa: CASSSILAFSYNEQFF; cdr3_nt: TGTGCCAGCAGCTCCATTCTAGCCTTCTCCTACAATGAGCAGTTCTTC
d_call: TRBD1; clone_size: once; j_call: TRBJ2-6; v_call: TRBV5-1; cdr3_aa: CASSSTGQGGTGANVLTF; cdr3_nt: TGCGCCAGCAGCTCCACGGGACAGGGGGGCACTGGGGCCAACGTCCTGACTTTC
d_call: TRBD1; clone_size: .; j_call: TRBJ1-1; v_call: TRBV30; cdr3_aa: CAWGGQGHEAFF; cdr3_nt: TGTGCCTGGGGGGGACAGGGCCATGAAGCTTTCTTT
d_call: .; clone_size: .; j_call: TRBJ2-7; v_call: TRBV7-6; cdr3_aa: CASSLFGASYEQYF; cdr3_nt: TGTGCCAGCAGCTTATTTGGGGCATCCTACGAGCAGTACTTC
d_call: .; clone_size: once; j_call: TRBJ1-5; v_call: TRBV18; cdr3_aa: CASSPEVTLQPQHF; cdr3_nt: TGTGCCAGCTCACCGGAGGTTACATTGCAGCCCCAGCATTTT
d_call: TRBD1; clone_size: .; j_call: TRBJ1-6; v_call: TRBV14; cdr3_aa: CASSGQGNSPLHF; cdr3_nt: TGTGCCAGCTCAGGACAGGGTAATTCACCCCTCCACTTT